The rows below give T cell receptor beta chains drawn from one sample of a study of shared clonotypes between healthy human individuals. The repertoire was sequenced with immunoSEQ multiplex PCR; TCRdb's copy has only in-frame clones and lacks some. Among roughly 2 million clones, 90% to 96% were seen once, and the ten largest hold roughly 0.13%. Sequenced input: naive CD4+ T cells sorted from blood. The receptor set was obtained from a man aged 18 to 29 in good health. The CDR3 runs from the conserved cysteine through the conserved F or W. The order of the fields is J gene, clone size, D gene, V gene, CDR3 DNA, CDR3 protein. A D gene is named only where the DNA matches it firmly. For some rows the clone size is stated as once, few or many, or as a class when expanded; others skip it.

TRBJ2-3 - TRBD2 TRBV28 TGTGCCACCCGGGGGGGCACAGATACGCAGTATTTT CATRGGTDTQYF
TRBJ1-2 - - TRBV6-4 TGTGCCAGCAGTTGGGACTCAGGAGGATATGGCTACACCTTC CASSWDSGGYGYTF
TRBJ2-5 - - TRBV5-4 TGTGCCAGCAGCTCCCCCTTGCTAGAGACCCAGTACTTC CASSSPLLETQYF
TRBJ2-5 - TRBD1 TRBV5-6 TGTGCCAGCAGCTTTGGGGACAGGGGTCCCCGGGAGACCCAGTACTTC CASSFGDRGPRETQYF
TRBJ1-1 - - TRBV18 TGTGCCAGCTCACCACCCCTGCGGGGACAGAACACTGAAGCTTTCTTT CASSPPLRGQNTEAFF
TRBJ2-5 - TRBD1 TRBV5-1 TGCGCCAGCACCCGGGACCCCGGGACAGTCCAAGGGACCCAGTACTTC CASTRDPGTVQGTQYF
TRBJ2-7 - TRBD1 TRBV30 TGTGCCTGGGGGACAGGGGTGGGAGAGCAGTACTTC CAWGTGVGEQYF
TRBJ1-2 - - TRBV4-3 TGCGCCAGCAGCCAAGATCTGGGGACGGTTAAAGCTAACTATGGCTACACCTTC CASSQDLGTVKANYGYTF
TRBJ2-2 - TRBD2 TRBV10-3 TGTGCCATCAGTGCAGAACCAGCGGGAGGTCAAGGCACCGGGGAGCTGTTTTTT CAISAEPAGGQGTGELFF
TRBJ2-7 - - TRBV30 TGTGCCTGGAGTGGGTCGGCTAAGGAGTACTTC CAWSGSAKEYF
TRBJ1-5 - - TRBV11-3 TGTGCCAGCAGCTTAAACATGGGGCAGCCCCAGCATTTT CASSLNMGQPQHF
TRBJ2-2 - - TRBV6-5 TGTGCCAGCACTGGGGATACCGGGGAGCTGTTTTTT CASTGDTGELFF
TRBJ2-3 once - TRBV7-2 TGTGCCAGCAGCTTAGCCGGAGCCCACACAGATACGCAGTATTTT CASSLAGAHTDTQYF
TRBJ2-1 - - TRBV19 TGTGCCAGTAGTATAGATAGGTTAGGGGAGTACAATGAGCAGTTCTTC CASSIDRLGEYNEQFF
TRBJ1-1 once - TRBV6-5 TGTGCCAGCAGGGGGGACGGAAGGGCTTTCTTT CASRGDGRAFF
TRBJ2-6 - TRBD1 TRBV18 TGTGCCAGCTCGCAACAGACAGGGTCGGCTGGGGCCAACGTCCTGACTTTC CASSQQTGSAGANVLTF
TRBJ1-1 - - TRBV2 TGTGCCAGCAGTGAAACAGGGATTGAAGCTTTCTTT CASSETGIEAFF
TRBJ2-5 - TRBD2 TRBV29-1 TGCAGCGCCCAAGGGCGGGGGCAAGAGACCCAGTACTTC CSAQGRGQETQYF
TRBJ2-1 - TRBD2 TRBV6-6 TGTGCCAGCATCCCGAGGGTAGCGGGGGGTCGGGAGCAGTTCTTC CASIPRVAGGREQFF
TRBJ1-5 - - TRBV9 TGTGCCAGCAGCGTAGCTGGGGGCCAGCCCCAGCATTTT CASSVAGGQPQHF
TRBJ1-2 - TRBD1 TRBV10-3 TGTGCCATCAGACCCAGTACAGGGGTGGTTAACCAGGGGAACTATGGCTACACCTTC CAIRPSTGVVNQGNYGYTF
TRBJ2-1 - TRBD1 TRBV6-6 TGTGCCAGCAGTTACTCGAAGTGGGACAGCAACAATGAGCAGTTCTTC CASSYSKWDSNNEQFF
TRBJ2-2 - - TRBV2 TGTGCCAGCAGTGAAGGGGTGGCGAACACCGGGGAGCTGTTTTTT CASSEGVANTGELFF
TRBJ2-7 - - TRBV2 TGTGCCAGCACCGGTACCCGCTCCTACGAGCAGTACTTC CASTGTRSYEQYF
TRBJ2-1 - TRBD2 TRBV5-4 TGTGCCAGCAGCTCGACTAGCGGGATGGGTGAGCAGTTCTTC CASSSTSGMGEQFF
TRBJ1-3 - - TRBV25-1 TGTGCCAGCAGTGAATCGGGGGGATTCAACTCTGGAAACACCATATATTTT CASSESGGFNSGNTIYF
TRBJ2-1 - TRBD2 TRBV5-1 TGCGCCAGCAGCTCCCCCGGACTAGCGGGGGGCAACTCCTACAATGAGCAGTTCTTC CASSSPGLAGGNSYNEQFF
TRBJ2-2 - - TRBV19 TGTGCCAGTAGTACGGAAAGCAACACCGGGGAGCTGTTTTTT CASSTESNTGELFF
TRBJ2-3 - TRBD2 TRBV11-2 TGTGCCAGCAGCCGACTAGCGGGAGGGCCGGGAGATACGCAGTATTTT CASSRLAGGPGDTQYF
TRBJ2-7 once TRBD1 TRBV4-1 TGCGCCAGCAGCCAGGACGACAGGGAGCTACGGGAGCAGTACTTC CASSQDDRELREQYF
TRBJ2-7 - TRBD1 TRBV7-8 TGTGCCAGCAGCTTAGACCTGGGACAGGGGGGCCACGAGCAGTACTTC CASSLDLGQGGHEQYF
TRBJ1-4 once - TRBV7-9 TGTGCCAGCAGCTTGACAGGCGTTTACAATGAAAAACTGTTTTTT CASSLTGVYNEKLFF
TRBJ1-6 - TRBD1 TRBV19 TGTGCCAGTAGTTCCGATCTCGGACAGGGGAATAATTCACCCCTCCACTTT CASSSDLGQGNNSPLHF
TRBJ2-7 - - TRBV6-6 TGTGCCAGCAGGAAAGGGCAGGGCTACGAGCAGTACTTC CASRKGQGYEQYF
TRBJ1-5 once TRBD1 TRBV6-5 TGTGCCAGCAGACCCGACAGGGTCAGCAATCAGCCCCAGCATTTT CASRPDRVSNQPQHF
TRBJ2-5 - - TRBV18 TGTGCCAGCTCACCACCCAATGGGGGGATACAAGAGACCCAGTACTTC CASSPPNGGIQETQYF
TRBJ1-1 once - TRBV7-2 TGTGCCAGCAGCTTAGTAGCAGGGGTCGACACTGAAGCTTTCTTT CASSLVAGVDTEAFF
TRBJ2-3 - TRBD2 TRBV10-3 TGTGCGGTCCAAGTAGCGGCGGGAGTAGTGACAGATACGCAGTATTTT CAVQVAAGVVTDTQYF
TRBJ1-5 - - TRBV15 TGTGCCACCAGCAGACCCCCCGCGCCCCAGCATTTT CATSRPPAPQHF
TRBJ1-1 - TRBD1 TRBV27 TGTGCCAGCACCGCCGGGACAGGTCTACGGGAAGCTTTCTTT CASTAGTGLREAFF
TRBJ2-2 - TRBD2 TRBV10-1 TGCGCCAGCGACGGACTAGCGGGAGCCGGCGGGGAGCTGTTTTTT CASDGLAGAGGELFF
TRBJ2-5 - TRBD2 TRBV4-1 TGCGCCAGCAGCCAAGAAGTAGCGGGAGGGTGGGGGACCCAGTACTTC CASSQEVAGGWGTQYF
TRBJ2-7 - TRBD1 TRBV6-6 TGTGCCACCTTCGGGACAGGGGGCTTCCCCTACGAGCAGTACTTC CATFGTGGFPYEQYF
TRBJ2-3 once - TRBV5-6 TGTGCCAGCAGCTTGCAAGATACGCAGTATTTT CASSLQDTQYF
TRBJ1-3 - - TRBV7-9 TGTGCCAGCAGCTTAGGGGATTACGGAAACACCATATATTTT CASSLGDYGNTIYF
TRBJ1-2 - - TRBV6-5 TGTGCCAGCAGCTCTCGGGACACGGCCTATGGCTACACCTTC CASSSRDTAYGYTF
TRBJ2-1 - - TRBV25-1 TGTGCCAGCAGTGCTCCCTTCGGGAGGGGGCTCTACAATGAGCAGTTCTTC CASSAPFGRGLYNEQFF
TRBJ2-3 - - TRBV7-2 TGTGCCAGCAGCGACCGCTTCACAGATACGCAGTATTTT CASSDRFTDTQYF